The T cell receptor (beta chain) described here comes from a study of blood T cells in healthy people across ages. Study-level results: The donors' CMV status was not determined, possibly confounding changes in expanded clonotypes.

V was pared by 4 bases and J by 1 base, with 8 bases of the junction left unmatched. The V gene's germline CDR1 is MNHNS and CDR2 SASEGT. The CDR3 is 17 amino acids. Then a second PCR, running roughly 7 to 11 cycles, was carried out with a sample-barcoded 5' primer and a J-beta primer mix. CDR3-containing paired-end reads numbering at least 2.5 million came from each sample. Using its own MiXCR run on the 5' RACE reads, TCRdb lists one record per CDR3 protein. The data show roughly 680,000 distinct CDR3 sequences, about 51% seen once. Collection of 8.5 to 10 milliliters of peripheral blood was performed for each donor. This clonotype has only a few counts. Its antigen is still unknown.

This TCR was recovered from a woman aged 80 or over in good health. Sequencing was carried out using blood. The genes are TRBV6-1 and TRBJ2-3; 10 nucleotides align to TRBD1. Here the CDR3 reads CASSAGQGHLRTDTQYF. CDR3 bases: TGTGCCAGCAGTGCGGGACAGGGGCACCTCCGCACAGATACGCAGTATTTT.